Shown below are 3 T cell receptor beta chains from a single sample sequenced in a study of T cell responses to AZD1222 COVID-19 vaccine. The repertoire was sequenced with immunoSEQ multiplex PCR; TCRdb's copy has only in-frame clones and lacks some. The sample has more than 150,000 clones; 80% to 95% are singletons. The specimen comprised peripheral blood, sampled 28 days after the second AZD1222 dose. The receptors here all came from an adult who received the AZD1222 COVID-19 vaccine.

The CDR3 bases are TGTGCCAGTACCGGACCCTACTCTGGAAACACCATATATTTT. Encoded protein: CASTGPYSGNTIYF. This chain links TRBV19 with TRBJ1-3, with unresolved D. V lost 7 bases and J lost 0, with 10 bases in between. There are 14 residues in the CDR3. Germline CDR1 reads LNHDA; CDR2 reads SQIVND (reference sequence).

The chain joins TRBV19 to TRBJ2-3; D might be TRBD1 (5 bases). V was shortened by 5 bases and J by 0 bases, with 9 bases between the two germline ends. The CDR3 has 14 amino acids. In germline, CDR1 is LNHDA, CDR2 SQIVND (reference sequence). Here the CDR3 DNA reads TGTGCCAGTAGTTCCTCAGGGAGCACAGATACGCAGTATTTT. It is translated as CASSSSGSTDTQYF.

This chain connects TRBV19 to TRBJ2-5, with unresolved D. CDR3 size: 15 residues. Trimming took off 5 bases at V and 5 bases at J, with 18 bases between the two ends. Germline V gene lookup returns CDR1 LNHDA and CDR2 SQIVND (reference sequence). The CDR3 DNA reads as TGTGCCAGTAGTGCGTTGGACGGCAACTCGGAGACCCAGTACTTC. It yields the protein CASSALDGNSETQYF.